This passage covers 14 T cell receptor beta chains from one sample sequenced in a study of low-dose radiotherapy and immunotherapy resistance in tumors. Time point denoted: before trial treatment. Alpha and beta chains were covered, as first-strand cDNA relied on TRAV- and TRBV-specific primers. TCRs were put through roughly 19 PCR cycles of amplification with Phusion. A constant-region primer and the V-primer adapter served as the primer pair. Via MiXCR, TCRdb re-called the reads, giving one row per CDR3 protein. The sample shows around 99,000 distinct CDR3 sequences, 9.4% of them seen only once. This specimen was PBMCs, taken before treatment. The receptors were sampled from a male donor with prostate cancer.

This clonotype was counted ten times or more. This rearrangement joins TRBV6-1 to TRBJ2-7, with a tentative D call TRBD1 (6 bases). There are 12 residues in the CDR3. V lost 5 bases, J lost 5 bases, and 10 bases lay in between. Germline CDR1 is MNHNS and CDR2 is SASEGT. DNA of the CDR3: TGTGCCAGCAGTTTACAGGGAAACGAGCAGTACTTC. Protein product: CASSLQGNEQYF.

CDR3 amino acids: CASSIPSGSGGELFF. CDR3 bases: TGCGCCAGCAGCATCCCTAGCGGGAGCGGCGGGGAGCTGTTTTTT. This rearrangement joins TRBV5-1 to TRBJ2-2, with 10 bases lining up with TRBD2. After removal of 4 bases from V and 7 bases from J, the junction contained 7 bases not matched to a gene. The CDR3 is 15 residues long. Per the germline V gene, CDR1 is SGHRS and CDR2 is YFSETQ.

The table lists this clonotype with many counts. The CDR3: CASSRTGFYEQYF. CDR3 DNA sequence: TGTGCCAGTAGTCGGACAGGGTTTTACGAGCAGTACTTC. The chain links TRBV19 to TRBJ2-7; the match to TRBD1 covers 8 bases. V shed 5 bases, J shed 4 bases, and the junction held 4 bases outside the gene matches. In germline, CDR1 is LNHDA, CDR2 SQIVND (reference sequence). The CDR3 covers 13 residues.

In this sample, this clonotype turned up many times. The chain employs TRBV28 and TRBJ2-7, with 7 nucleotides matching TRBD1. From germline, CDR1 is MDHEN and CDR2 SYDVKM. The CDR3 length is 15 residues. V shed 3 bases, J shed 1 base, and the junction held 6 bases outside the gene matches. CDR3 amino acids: CASSFMDRTSYEQYF. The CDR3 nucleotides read TGTGCCAGCAGTTTCATGGACAGGACGTCCTACGAGCAGTACTTC.

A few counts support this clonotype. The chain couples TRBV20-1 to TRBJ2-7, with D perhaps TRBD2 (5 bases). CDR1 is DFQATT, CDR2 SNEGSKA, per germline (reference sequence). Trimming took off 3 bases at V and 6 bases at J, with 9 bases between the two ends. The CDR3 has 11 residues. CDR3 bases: TGCAGTGCTAGGGACTCCCCCGAGCAGTACTTC. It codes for CSARDSPEQYF.

CDR3: CASTNRGGNEQFF. DNA for the CDR3: TGTGCCAGCACCAATCGGGGGGGTAATGAGCAGTTCTTC. This chain links TRBV12-3 or TRBV12-4 with TRBJ2-1, with 8 bases lining up with TRBD2. The V segment lost 7 bases and the J segment 7 bases; nucleotides outside the gene matches: 6. The CDR3 has 13 amino acids.

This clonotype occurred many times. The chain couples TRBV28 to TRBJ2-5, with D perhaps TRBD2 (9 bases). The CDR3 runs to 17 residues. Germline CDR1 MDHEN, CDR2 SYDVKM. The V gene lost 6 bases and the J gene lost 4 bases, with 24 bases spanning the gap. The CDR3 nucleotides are TGTGCCAGCAGGGCACAGGGGGGTAGCGGGAGTGGAGAGACCCAGTACTTC. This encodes CASRAQGGSGSGETQYF.

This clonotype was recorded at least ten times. The CDR3: CASSLTRSDEQFF. CDR3 sequence (DNA): TGTGCCAGCAGCTTAACCCGTTCGGATGAGCAGTTCTTC. The chain employs TRBV7-3 and TRBJ2-1; D not resolved. The CDR3 extends over 13 amino acids. The ends were cut back, 0 bases at V and 8 bases at J, with 8 bases in the middle. The germline V gene has CDR1 SGHTA and CDR2 FQGTGA. The whole variable domain, filled in from reference TRBV7-3 and TRBJ2-1, reads GAGVSQTPSNKVTEKGKYVELRCDPISGHTALYWYRQSLGQGPEFLIYFQGTGAADDSGLPNDRFFAVRPEGSVSTLKIQRTERGDSAVYLCASSLTRSDEQFFGPGTRLTVL.

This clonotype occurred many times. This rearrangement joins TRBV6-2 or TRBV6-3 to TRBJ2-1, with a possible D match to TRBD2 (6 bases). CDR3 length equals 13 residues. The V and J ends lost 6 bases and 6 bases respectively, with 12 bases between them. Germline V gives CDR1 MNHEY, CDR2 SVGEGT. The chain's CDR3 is CASSHGTPNEQFF. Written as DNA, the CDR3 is TGTGCCAGCAGCCACGGGACTCCCAATGAGCAGTTCTTC.

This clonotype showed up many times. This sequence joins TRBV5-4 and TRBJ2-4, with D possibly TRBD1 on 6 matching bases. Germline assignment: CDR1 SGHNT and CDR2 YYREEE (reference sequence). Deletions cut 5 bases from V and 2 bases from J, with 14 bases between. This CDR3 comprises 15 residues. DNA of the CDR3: TGTGCCAGCAGTGAGGGGGTTCAGACCAAAAACATTCAGTACTTC. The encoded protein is CASSEGVQTKNIQYF.

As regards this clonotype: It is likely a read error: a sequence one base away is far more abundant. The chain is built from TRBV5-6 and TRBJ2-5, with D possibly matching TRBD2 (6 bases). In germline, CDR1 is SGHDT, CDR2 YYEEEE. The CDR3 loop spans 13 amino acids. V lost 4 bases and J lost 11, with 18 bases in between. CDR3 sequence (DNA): TGTGCCAGCAGCCCAATGGGACGGGAGAAGCAGTACTTC. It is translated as CASSPMGREKQYF.

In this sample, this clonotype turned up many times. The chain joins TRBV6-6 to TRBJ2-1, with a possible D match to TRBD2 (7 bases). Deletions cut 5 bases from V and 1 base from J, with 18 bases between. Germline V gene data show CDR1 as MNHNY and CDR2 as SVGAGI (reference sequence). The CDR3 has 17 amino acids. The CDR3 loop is CASSELAGAGSYNEQFF. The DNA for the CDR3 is TGTGCCAGCAGTGAACTGGCGGGGGCCGGGTCCTACAATGAGCAGTTCTTC.

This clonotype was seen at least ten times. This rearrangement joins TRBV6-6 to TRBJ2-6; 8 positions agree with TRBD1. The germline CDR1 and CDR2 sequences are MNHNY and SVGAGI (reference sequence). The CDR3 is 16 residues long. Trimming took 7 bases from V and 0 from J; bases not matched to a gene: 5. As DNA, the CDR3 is TGTGCCAGCACGGGACAGGTTTACTCTGGGGCCAACGTCCTGACTTTC. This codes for CASTGQVYSGANVLTF.

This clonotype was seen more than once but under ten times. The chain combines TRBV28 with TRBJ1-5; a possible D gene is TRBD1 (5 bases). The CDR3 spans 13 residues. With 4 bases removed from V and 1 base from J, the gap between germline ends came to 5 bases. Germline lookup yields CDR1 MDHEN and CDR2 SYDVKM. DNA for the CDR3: TGTGCCAGCAGTTGGGGCAGCAATCAGCCCCAGCATTTT. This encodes CASSWGSNQPQHF.